Below are 18 T cell receptor beta chains sequenced from a single sample in a study of shared clonotypes between healthy human individuals. Profiling relied on immunoSEQ multiplex PCR, and the TCRdb table lists in-frame clones only, not all of them. The sample shows nearly 1 million clones, approximately 80% of them seen only once. The sequenced material came from memory CD4+ T cells sorted from blood. Subset of the sample: CD45RA-negative fraction. These receptors were taken from a man between 18 and 35 years old in good health.

J is TRBJ1-1 and V is TRBV5-6; D unclear. Per germline, CDR1 SGHDT and CDR2 YYEEEE. The CDR3 spans 12 residues. V lost 4 bases and J 11 bases, leaving 15 bases between the germline ends. The CDR3 loop reads CASSQSGWGAFF. CDR3 nucleotide sequence: TGTGCCAGCAGCCAATCCGGCTGGGGTGCTTTCTTT.

As to this clone: At one boundary the junction diverges from the germline segment, which might be a read error. As DNA, the CDR3 is TGTGCCAGCAGTTATGACCCTCGACAGGGGGTCGACTTC. Its translation: CASSYDPRQGVDF. The chain links TRBV6-1 to TRBJ2-7, with TRBD1 matching 9 bases. Germline V gene sequence: CDR1 MNHNS, CDR2 SASEGT. This CDR3 contains 13 residues.

The J gene is TRBJ1-6, the V gene TRBV7-8; D is unresolved. V was trimmed by 5 bases and J by 9 bases, leaving 17 bases between them. The length of the CDR3 is 15 residues. Germline loops: CDR1 SGHVS, CDR2 FQNEAQ. The CDR3 DNA sequence: TGTGCCAGCAGCCCCAGCCATTCTGATGGTTCACCCCTCCACTTT. Translation gives CASSPSHSDGSPLHF.

The chain combines TRBV4-3 with TRBJ2-6; D gene unclear. CDR3 size: 15 residues. V shed 5 bases and J shed 1 base, with 9 bases lying between them. Germline V gene sequence: CDR1 LGHNA, CDR2 YSLEER. In DNA, the CDR3 is TGCGCCAGCAGCGAACCAGGTTCTGGGGCCAACGTCCTGACTTTC. Amino acid sequence: CASSEPGSGANVLTF.

The chain couples TRBV5-6 to TRBJ1-1; D is uncertain. The germline CDR1 and CDR2 sequences are SGHDT and YYEEEE. This CDR3 has 13 amino acids. Trimming pared 7 bases from V and 4 bases from J, leaving 14 bases between. The CDR3 DNA reads TGTGCCAGCCATACCCAGGTGGGCACTGAAGCTTTCTTT. It specifies CASHTQVGTEAFF.

This chain joins TRBV5-1 and TRBJ1-5; D gene unclear. Trimming cost V 0 bases and J 3 bases, with 10 bases left between them. The CDR3 totals 15 residues. The germline V gene has CDR1 SGHRS and CDR2 YFSETQ. The CDR3 region is CASSLGPGFNQPQHF. CDR3 bases: TGCGCCAGCAGCTTGGGCCCAGGTTTCAATCAGCCCCAGCATTTT.

This chain joins TRBV6-1 and TRBJ2-7, with 7 bases that match TRBD2. V lost 1 base and J lost 4; bases outside the gene matches: 7. This CDR3 region has 15 residues. CDR1 is MNHNS and CDR2 is SASEGT in the germline V gene. CDR3 DNA sequence: TGTGCCAGCAGTGAAGTCGGGGGGAACCTTTACGAGCAGTACTTC. Residues: CASSEVGGNLYEQYF.

The sample holds one count of this clone. The V gene is TRBV4-3, the J gene TRBJ1-4; D perhaps matches TRBD1 (6 bases). The CDR3 has 17 amino acids. Germline CDR1 LGHNA, CDR2 YSLEER. Trimming took 0 bases from V and 6 from J, leaving 17 bases between them. CDR3 protein: CASSQDFGKQGYEKLFF. In nucleotides, the CDR3 is TGCGCCAGCAGCCAAGATTTCGGGAAACAGGGATATGAAAAACTGTTTTTT.

The chain links TRBV6-5 to TRBJ1-2; D gene uncertain. The germline V and J ends were trimmed by 7 bases and 8 bases, with 11 bases remaining between them. The CDR3 covers 11 residues. Looked up from germline, CDR1 is MNHEY and CDR2 is SVGAGI. The CDR3 sequence: CASKGGWGYTF. For the CDR3, the DNA is TGTGCCAGCAAAGGTGGTTGGGGCTACACCTTC.

The rearrangement links TRBV7-9 to TRBJ2-7; tentative D call: TRBD1 (6 bases). V was pared by 3 bases and J by 6 bases, with 15 bases between. The V gene's germline CDR1 is SEHNR and CDR2 FQNEAQ (reference sequence). The CDR3 spans 14 residues. DNA of the CDR3: TGTGCCAGCAGCTTGGACAGTAAAGAGCGCGAGCAGTACTTC. The encoded protein is CASSLDSKEREQYF.

This clone was observed once. The chain has TRBV19 and TRBJ1-1; no clear D. CDR3 length: 14 residues. The V and J ends lost 2 bases and 1 base respectively, with 8 bases between them. The V gene's germline CDR1 is LNHDA and CDR2 SQIVND (reference sequence). The CDR3 bases are TGTGCCAGTAGTATAACGTCAGGGAACACTGAAGCTTTCTTT. Residues: CASSITSGNTEAFF.

The rearrangement joins TRBV30 to TRBJ2-1, with TRBD2 matching over 12 bases. Trimming removed 7 bases from V and 6 bases from J; junction bases left unmatched: 4. There are 13 residues in the CDR3. The V gene's germline CDR1 is GTSNPN and CDR2 SVGIG (reference sequence). The CDR3 spells CAFTSGGPNEQFF. The CDR3 DNA sequence: TGTGCCTTTACTAGCGGGGGGCCCAATGAGCAGTTCTTC.

This clone turned up a few times. This chain links TRBV2 with TRBJ1-5; D gene ambiguous. Germline CDR1 is SNHLY and CDR2 is FYNNEI. The ends were cut back, 7 bases at V and 1 base at J, with 8 bases in the middle. This CDR3 contains 13 residues. CDR3 sequence: CASTKRSNQPQHF. The CDR3 DNA is TGTGCCAGCACAAAGAGGAGCAATCAGCCCCAGCATTTT. Complete variable domain (other parts from reference TRBV2 and TRBJ1-5): EPEVTQTPSHQVTQMGQEVILRCVPISNHLYFYWYRQILGQKVEFLVSFYNNEISEKSEIFDDQFSVERPDGSNFTLKIRSTKLEDSAMYFCASTKRSNQPQHFGDGTRLSIL.

V usage is TRBV20-1 and J usage is TRBJ1-4; D ambiguous. The CDR3 contains 10 residues. Per the germline V gene, CDR1 is DFQATT and CDR2 is SNEGSKA (reference sequence). The V and J ends lost 6 bases and 5 bases respectively, with 4 bases between them. The CDR3 loop reads CSATNEKLFF. In nucleotides, the CDR3 is TGCAGTGCCACGAATGAAAAACTGTTTTTT.

In its sample, this clone was seen a few times. The V and J genes are TRBV11-3 and TRBJ2-5; perhaps TRBD1 as D (5 bases). CDR1 and CDR2 from the germline V gene are SGHNT and YENEEA. The CDR3 is 13 residues long. Trimming took off 0 bases at V and 5 bases at J, with 7 bases between the two ends. The CDR3 DNA reads as TGTGCCAGCAGCTTAGACTGGGGCGAGACCCAGTACTTC. Its translation: CASSLDWGETQYF.

This clone showed up just once. J is TRBJ1-5 and V is TRBV6-6; 7 bases fit TRBD1. V trimming: 0 bases; J trimming: 4 bases; junction bases outside the gene matches: 3. The CDR3 contains 15 residues. Germline V gives CDR1 MNHNY, CDR2 SVGAGI (reference sequence). The CDR3 region is CASSYSGGPNQPQHF. As DNA, the CDR3 is TGTGCCAGCAGTTACTCAGGGGGCCCTAATCAGCCCCAGCATTTT.

This clone appeared once. The chain is built from TRBV6-1 and TRBJ2-7, with 7 bases lining up with TRBD1. The V gene's germline CDR1 is MNHNS and CDR2 SASEGT. This CDR3 contains 16 residues. V was pared by 1 base and J by 5 bases, with 11 bases of the junction left unmatched. The CDR3 loop is CASSEGSRTGRDEQYF. For the CDR3, the DNA is TGTGCCAGCAGTGAAGGGTCGCGGACAGGAAGGGACGAGCAGTACTTC.

The chain recombines TRBV5-1 with TRBJ1-2; TRBD1 agrees at 9 bases. The V gene end was trimmed by 4 bases and the J gene end by 8 bases; junction bases not matched to a gene: 12. The CDR3 contains 15 residues. Germline-derived CDR1 and CDR2 are SGHRS and YFSETQ. CDR3 in amino acids: CASSEIPGQGGGYTF. The CDR3, as DNA: TGCGCCAGCAGCGAAATCCCGGGACAGGGAGGAGGCTACACCTTC. The variable domain in full, completed from reference TRBV5-1 and TRBJ1-2, reads KAGVTQTPRYLIKTRGQQVTLSCSPISGHRSVSWYQQTPGQGLQFLFEYFSETQRNKGNFPGRFSGRQFSNSRSEMNVSTLELGDSALYLCASSEIPGQGGGYTFGSGTRLTVV.